This TCR beta chain was found in a study of blood T cell repertoires in COVID-19. About the research overall: COVID-19 samples, acute and convalescent, were from the United States, Italy and Spain. T cells, B-cell-depleted T cells, or PBMCs provided the cDNA or gDNA that served as material.

CDR3 size: 14 residues. CDR1 and CDR2 from the germline V gene are SGHRS and YFSETQ. The V and J ends lost 4 bases and 6 bases respectively, with 16 bases between them. In the original analysis: It was from reference gene primer amplification that nucleated cell counts were estimated. Only in-frame clones appear in the TCRdb table, and some are missing; sequencing was by immunoSEQ multiplex PCR. The D gene and trimming were derived from the DNA, and the V and J assignments and clone size from that table. Altogether under 95,000 clones are present, around 86% being singletons, with the ten largest covering approximately 2.3%.

The material sequenced was peripheral blood. The chain is built from TRBV5-1 and TRBJ1-2; D is unclear. The TCR was taken from a woman in her seventies with acute or convalescent COVID-19. CDR3 loop: CASSPTAGTHGYTF. The CDR3 DNA reads TGCGCCAGCAGCCCAACTGCAGGTACCCATGGCTACACCTTC.